This T cell receptor (beta chain) was profiled in a study of CD8 T cells in acute hepatitis C reinfection. Overall study: CD8+ T cells specific for HCV NS3-1073 were sequenced. The study, taken as a whole, reports: Few CDR3s matched those for other epitopes. Overrepresentation in the naive pool did not explain the preferential TRBV04 and TRBV06 usage seen in all groups. Chronically infected subjects had no follow-up NS3-1073 repertoires.

There are 12 residues in the CDR3. About this clone itself: Antigen specificity is unknown.

TCRdb's copy holds only in-frame clones and misses some; the assay was immunoSEQ multiplex PCR. The sample lists 35,000 to 40,000 clones, 85% to 90% occurring once. The time point: naive CD8 control sorted from an acute-time-point sample. This TCR derives from a young man with chronic hepatitis C. This rearrangement joins TRBV21-1 to TRBJ2-5. TRBV21-1 is flagged as a pseudogene. Sequencing input: naive CD8+ T cells from PBMCs. CDR3 loop: CASSKEEETQYF. The CDR3 region has the DNA TGTGCCAGCAGCAAAGAAGAAGAGACCCAGTACTTC.